This TCR beta chain was captured in a study of blood T cell repertoires in COVID-19 (dated by TCRdb to 2018 to 2021). The study in broad terms: The collaborator samples originated in the United States, Italy and Spain and spanned the acute and convalescent phases of COVID-19. The repertoires were made available in a free public database intended to serve as a resource for research on the immune response to SARS-CoV-2. The dataset comprised deeply sampled blood TCRbeta repertoires from subjects exposed to, actively infected with, or recovered from COVID-19. The material from the prospective study consisted of cDNA or gDNA derived from T cells, B-cell-depleted T cells, or PBMCs. Where available, HLA class I and class II types were taken from metadata supplied by the sample provider and were not determined by assay-based typing. Samples were obtained from the ongoing ImmuneRACE study (first 160 participants) and from about 1,300 subjects provided by 6 global collaborators. Nearly every sample came with metadata listing a de-identified subject ID, COVID-19 status, age in years and sex. The paper's findings and limits, for the study overall: How much clinical and demographic metadata was included differed by source and by participant, and the metadata was provided uncurated.

Each collaborating institution followed its own protocols to collect whole blood in K2EDTA tubes. For TCRbeta analysis, collaborators shipped samples in one of three forms: frozen whole blood, isolated PBMCs, or DNA extracted from either of those sample types. The CDR3 measures 14 amino acids from cysteine to phenylalanine. Only the CDR3 part of the read is kept: 42 bases, read in frame from the first base. As encoded in the germline V gene (reference sequence), CDR1 is LNHDA while CDR2 is SQIVND. Relative to germline, V is missing 7 bases and J is missing 5 bases, with 7 bases of the junction outside any gene match. Comments on this clone: No cognate antigen has been identified for it. Base qualities are missing; no much larger clone stands one base away.

TCRbeta CDR3 regions were amplified from genomic DNA by means of the immunoSEQ Assay, a bias-controlled multiplex PCR. On the authors' methods: The number of nucleated cells in each sample was estimated by amplification of reference gene primers within the assay. To quantify the absolute abundance of each unique TCRbeta CDR3 rearrangement, sequence reads were collapsed and filtered. For each sample, productive Simpson clonality was calculated by taking the square root of Simpson's diversity index across productive rearrangements. The clones in this table, taken by TCRdb from immuneACCESS, are in-frame only. Not every clone is retained; where verified, under half of the shortfall comes from an unresolved V gene, and the cause of the rest is unknown. V and J calls and clone size follow that table, whereas D and trimming were derived from the DNA. Within this sample are 75,000 to 95,000 clones, with 90% to 95% of them counted one time only. The top ten hold 1.5% to 2% of the sample.

The TCR comes from a man in his sixties with acute or convalescent COVID-19. Recombination linked TRBV19 to TRBJ2-1; a stretch of 8 junction bases matches TRBD2. The sequencing input was peripheral blood. The DNA sequence reads TGTGCCAGTACAGAGCGGGAGTCTAACAATGAGCAGTTCTTC. This encodes CASTERESNNEQFF.